The rows below give T cell receptor beta chains drawn from one sample of a study of vaccination and CD4 T cells after COVID-19. These receptors' antigens are unknown. One entry per CDR3 protein results from TCRdb running MiXCR on the PCR reads. The data contain roughly 12,000 distinct CDR3 sequences, around half of them singletons. Sequenced input: CD4+ T cells from blood, cultured in vitro. The receptor source for this set is a human donor who had recovered from COVID-19. Both conserved end residues are part of each CDR3. D genes are given only for firm matches. The listing skips clone size in some rows; elsewhere it reads once, few, many or a size class.

size	V	J	D	DNA	CDR3
few	TRBV6-1	TRBJ2-7	TRBD1	TGTGCCAGCACGGTGAGGACAGGGGACTACGAGCAGTACTTC	CASTVRTGDYEQYF
-	TRBV20-1	TRBJ1-1	-	TGCAGTGCTTCCCGGGGCTCATACACTGAAGCTTTCTTT	CSASRGSYTEAFF
-	TRBV10-3	TRBJ1-2	TRBD1	TGTGCCATCAGTGGACGTAAGGGGGCGGATGGCTACACCTTC	CAISGRKGADGYTF
few	TRBV28	TRBJ1-5	-	TGTGCCAGCAGTTTAACCGGACAGAGACAGCCCCAGCATTTT	CASSLTGQRQPQHF
few	TRBV24-1	TRBJ2-5	-	TGTGCCACCAGTGGTCCTCTGGGGCAAGAGACCCAGTACTTC	CATSGPLGQETQYF
few	TRBV7-2	TRBJ2-3	TRBD2	TGTGCCAGCAGGCCCGGGACTAGCGCAGATACGCAGTATTTT	CASRPGTSADTQYF
-	TRBV7-8	TRBJ2-5	TRBD2	TGTGACCCGCGGCTAGCGGGAGTTGGGTGGGAGACCCAGTACTTC	CDPRLAGVGWETQYF
few	TRBV20-1	TRBJ1-1	TRBD1	TGCAGTGCTAGAGATGTCACAGGGGGCCAAGCTTTCTTT	CSARDVTGGQAFF
once	TRBV20-1	TRBJ2-1	TRBD2	TGCAGTGCTCGAACCGGGACTAGCGGGAACCGTGAGCAGTTCTTC	CSARTGTSGNREQFF
-	TRBV5-1	TRBJ2-3	-	TGCGCCAGCAGCTTGGGAGGAGATCCCACAGATACGCAGTATTTT	CASSLGGDPTDTQYF
-	TRBV20-1	TRBJ2-1	TRBD2	TGCAGTGCTAGTCGCGGGACTAGCGGAATCAATGAGCAGTTCTTC	CSASRGTSGINEQFF
-	TRBV19	TRBJ2-1	TRBD1	TGTGCCAGTAGGCGCTACAGGGGGCGCAGGAGTGAGCAGTTCTTC	CASRRYRGRRSEQFF
-	TRBV5-4	TRBJ2-6	TRBD1	TGTGCCAGCAGCCCGGGGGGACAGGGGAACTCTGGGGTCAACGTCCTGACTTTC	CASSPGGQGNSGVNVLTF
few	TRBV20-1	TRBJ1-5	-	TGCAGTGCTAGACCCGTGGGGGGCCGCAATCAGCCCCAGCATTTT	CSARPVGGRNQPQHF
-	TRBV28	TRBJ1-1	-	TGTGCCAGCAGTGGCGGAACCATGAACACTGAAGCTTTCTTT	CASSGGTMNTEAFF
once	TRBV5-1	TRBJ2-1	TRBD2	TGCGCCAGCAGCTTACTAGCGAGGAATTCTATGAATGAGCAGTTCTTC	CASSLLARNSMNEQFF
few	TRBV10-3	TRBJ2-3	-	TGTGCCATCAGTGTCCTACCGGGAGACACAGATACGCAGTATTTT	CAISVLPGDTDTQYF
once	TRBV28	TRBJ2-1	TRBD2	TGTGCCAGCAGACCTCCAGGGATAGCGGGAGACAATGAGCAGTTCTTC	CASRPPGIAGDNEQFF
medium-sized	TRBV6-1	TRBJ2-7	TRBD2	TGTGCCAGCAGTAGAGTTGGAGGGACTAGCGCTACCTACGAGCAGTACTTC	CASSRVGGTSATYEQYF
-	TRBV7-9	TRBJ1-1	-	TGTGCCAGCAGCTCATATGGGCGGGGTAGAGCTGAAGCTTTCTTT	CASSSYGRGRAEAFF
-	TRBV27	TRBJ1-5	-	TGTGCCAGCAGTTTATTTGCAGGGAATCAGCCCCAGCATTTT	CASSLFAGNQPQHF
-	TRBV6-1	TRBJ1-2	-	TGTGCCAGCACCTCGTCCAGAGATTATGGCTACACCTTC	CASTSSRDYGYTF
-	TRBV24-1	TRBJ2-1	TRBD2	TGTGCCACCAGTACTACTAGCGGGGGGTGGGGTGAGCAGTTCTTC	CATSTTSGGWGEQFF
-	TRBV6-4	TRBJ2-3	-	TGTGCCAGCAGTGACCGGACAGACACAGATACGCAGTATTTT	CASSDRTDTDTQYF
-	TRBV19	TRBJ1-6	-	TGTGCCAGTAGTATAGGGGCGTCGGTGCGTAATTCATCCCTCCACTTT	CASSIGASVRNSSLHF
-	TRBV10-3	TRBJ1-4	TRBD1	TGTGCCATCAGTGACCCCGGGGCGGACAGGGCGGGTGAAAAACTGTTTTTT	CAISDPGADRAGEKLFF
medium-sized	TRBV20-1	TRBJ2-2	-	TGCAGTGCCTACATTCAAGGTACCGGGGAGCTGTTTTTT	CSAYIQGTGELFF